The T cell receptor beta chain described here comes from a study of blood T cell repertoires in COVID-19. Across the study: COVID-19 samples from acute and convalescent phases originated in the United States, Italy and Spain.

The table came from immunoSEQ multiplex PCR; TCRdb's copy has only in-frame clones and leaves some out. Of roughly 90,000 clones listed, more than 65% are singletons. Trimming took off 3 bases at V and 0 bases at J, with 12 bases between the two ends. This CDR3 contains 16 residues. The V gene's germline CDR1 is SGHTA and CDR2 FQGNSA. V and J are TRBV7-2 and TRBJ1-3; D remains unclear. This clonotype was sampled from a human donor in a cohort sampled during active COVID-19. Input material: peripheral blood. CDR3 DNA sequence: TGTGCCAGCAGCTTTGGCGCGGCCCGCTCTGGAAACACCATATATTTT. Its protein is CASSFGAARSGNTIYF.